A selection of T cell receptor beta chains follows, all from one sample in a study of blood T cell repertoires in COVID-19. The method was immunoSEQ multiplex PCR; TCRdb's version includes in-frame clones alone and lacks a portion of them. The sample holds about 220,000 clones; over 75% are singletons and the top ten take about 13%. Sample: peripheral blood. These receptors were collected from a human donor in a cohort sampled during active COVID-19. The CDR3 runs from the conserved cysteine through the conserved F or W. D genes are given only for firm matches. Clone size is given for some rows only: seen once, a few or many times, or a class if the clone is expanded.

D	V	J	size	CDR3	DNA
NA	TRBV6-5	TRBJ2-3	NA	CASSSRLTDTQYF	TGTGCCAGCAGTTCCCGACTCACAGATACGCAGTATTTT
NA	TRBV6-5	TRBJ1-1	NA	CASSYRGRSTEAFF	TGTGCCAGCAGTTACCGGGGGAGGTCCACTGAAGCTTTCTTT
TRBD1	TRBV7-9	TRBJ1-5	few	CASSYTGEAPQHF	TGTGCCAGCAGCTACACAGGGGAGGCGCCCCAGCATTTT
TRBD1	TRBV6-5	TRBJ2-7	NA	CASSYLQRQGHYEQYF	TGTGCCAGCAGTTATCTTCAGAGACAGGGTCACTACGAGCAGTACTTC
NA	TRBV19	TRBJ2-3	NA	CASAVSSTDTQYF	TGTGCCAGTGCAGTTTCTAGCACAGATACGCAGTATTTT
NA	TRBV7-8	TRBJ1-4	NA	CASSLGGRAQVLGEKLFF	TGTGCCAGCAGCTTAGGAGGCAGGGCCCAGGTCTTGGGGGAAAAACTGTTTTTT
NA	TRBV6-5	TRBJ2-7	NA	CASSRGAVSVEQYF	TGTGCCAGCAGCCGGGGGGCAGTAAGTGTTGAGCAGTACTTC
TRBD1	TRBV4-2	TRBJ1-2	NA	CASSQERDRPPGGYTF	TGTGCCAGCAGCCAAGAGAGGGACAGGCCCCCGGGTGGCTACACCTTC
NA	TRBV18	TRBJ1-4	NA	CASSPPEDSIGKKLFF	TGTGCCAGCTCACCACCGGAGGACAGTATAGGGAAAAAACTGTTTTTT
NA	TRBV28	TRBJ2-5	NA	CASRVVGPYQETQYF	TGTGCCAGCAGGGTAGTTGGGCCGTACCAAGAGACCCAGTACTTC
TRBD2	TRBV28	TRBJ2-2	NA	CASSLHGGATGELFF	TGTGCCAGCAGTTTGCACGGGGGGGCGACCGGGGAGCTGTTTTTT